The 27 T cell receptor beta chains presented below share a single source sample, sequenced in a study of T cell repertoires in cytomegalovirus infection. MiXCR, applied by TCRdb to the reads, yields one record per CDR3 protein. Here the sample spans 480,000 or so distinct CDR3 sequences, over 9% being singletons. Sequenced sample: PBMCs. The origin of the receptors is a human donor in good health (CMV status not recorded). Some clones in this sample may be carry-over from other donors' samples.

This clonotype has a count of ten or more. V and J are TRBV29-1 and TRBJ2-5, with D uncertain. Germline V gene data show CDR1 as SQVTM and CDR2 as ANQGSEA. V lost 5 bases and J lost 2, with 15 bases in between. The CDR3 runs 14 residues. The CDR3: CSVRSTRLQETQYF. CDR3 nucleotide sequence: TGCAGCGTTAGGTCCACCCGTTTACAAGAGACCCAGTACTTC.

This clonotype was observed at least ten times. V is TRBV20-1 and J is TRBJ2-2; 10 positions agree with TRBD2. Per germline, CDR1 DFQATT and CDR2 SNEGSKA (reference sequence). The CDR3 length is 14 residues. The V segment lost 3 bases and the J segment 8 bases; nucleotides outside the gene matches: 6. The CDR3 region is CSASLAGAWGELFF. The DNA for the CDR3 is TGCAGTGCTAGTCTAGCGGGAGCATGGGGGGAGCTGTTTTTT.

This clonotype was recorded many times. The chain uses TRBV7-2 and TRBJ2-1, with 9 bases identical to TRBD2. The V gene's germline CDR1 is SGHTA and CDR2 FQGNSA. The CDR3 extends over 15 amino acids. V shed 1 base, J shed 6 bases, and the junction held 4 bases outside the gene matches. The CDR3 nucleotides are TGTGCCAGCAGCTTAGGACTAGCGGAATCCAATGAGCAGTTCTTC. Its protein is CASSLGLAESNEQFF.

This clonotype appeared many times. J is TRBJ2-2 and V is TRBV18; possibly TRBD2 for D (6 bases). The CDR3 loop spans 14 amino acids. Trimming took 5 bases from V and 1 from J, leaving 8 bases between them. CDR1 is KGHSH and CDR2 is LQKENI in the germline V gene. DNA of the CDR3: TGTGCCAGCTCAGGGGACTTGAACACCGGGGAGCTGTTTTTT. This sequence encodes CASSGDLNTGELFF.

This clonotype was counted many times. The CDR3 DNA is TGTGCCAGTTGTAAGCTAGCTGGTGTAAATGAGCAGTTCTTC. As protein: CASCKLAGVNEQFF. This rearrangement joins TRBV19 to TRBJ2-1; TRBD2 might be the D (5 bases). In germline, CDR1 is LNHDA, CDR2 SQIVND (reference sequence). The CDR3 spans 14 residues. The ends were cut back, 8 bases at V and 7 bases at J, with 18 bases in the middle.

This clonotype appeared many times. The chain employs TRBV6-2 or TRBV6-3 and TRBJ2-1; no firm D call. The CDR3 spans 12 residues. V dropped 0 bases and J dropped 9 bases, with 6 bases sitting between them. Germline V gene lookup returns CDR1 MNHEY and CDR2 SVGEGT. CDR3 loop: CASSYSKGEQFF. Here the CDR3 DNA reads TGTGCCAGCAGTTACTCTAAGGGTGAGCAGTTCTTC.

At least ten counts were recorded for this clonotype. The rearrangement joins TRBV7-7 to TRBJ2-3; a weak D match, TRBD2 (5 bases). Trimming took off 10 bases at V and 8 bases at J, with 22 bases between the two ends. Germline loops: CDR1 SSHAT, CDR2 FNYEAQ (reference sequence). The CDR3 consists of 14 residues. CDR3 DNA: TGTGCCATAACCCCCGACCCAGCGGTTCGTACGCAGTATTTT. Its translation is CAITPDPAVRTQYF.

The sample holds many counts of this clonotype. This chain links TRBV28 with TRBJ1-1; maybe TRBD1 (5 bases). Germline CDR1 MDHEN, CDR2 SYDVKM. Trimming shortened V by 0 bases and J by 4 bases, and 9 bases separated the two germline ends. This CDR3 region has 14 residues. The CDR3 is CASSLWGDATEAFF. In nucleotides, the CDR3 is TGTGCCAGCAGTTTATGGGGGGATGCCACTGAAGCTTTCTTT.

This clonotype appeared many times. This sequence joins TRBV20-1 and TRBJ2-1; D call uncertain. V was cut by 1 base and J by 8 bases, with 12 bases left in between. Looked up from germline, CDR1 is DFQATT and CDR2 is SNEGSKA (reference sequence). This CDR3 region has 13 residues. The CDR3 bases are TGCAGTGCTAGAGTGAAAAGGGATTATGAGCAGTTCTTC. Amino acid sequence: CSARVKRDYEQFF.

This clonotype showed up many times. With a much larger clone just one base away, this may be a read error. This chain uses TRBV2 with TRBJ2-1; 15 bases match TRBD2. CDR3 length equals 15 residues. Germline V gives CDR1 SNHLY, CDR2 FYNNEI. Unmatched junction bases numbered 1, after V lost 6 bases and J lost 4 bases. The CDR3 is CASSGTSGRYNEQFF. The CDR3 coding sequence is TGTGCCAGCAGCGGGACTAGCGGGAGGTACAATGAGCAGTTCTTC.

This clonotype was counted at least ten times. The chain recombines TRBV7-3 with TRBJ2-3; 8 nucleotides line up with TRBD2. Losses at the gene ends were 5 bases for V and 3 bases for J; bases not matched to a gene: 10. This CDR3 has 16 residues. The germline V gene encodes CDR1 SGHTA and CDR2 FQGTGA. The CDR3: CASSHGLSGSTDTQYF. The CDR3 DNA sequence: TGTGCCAGCAGCCATGGACTAAGCGGGAGTACAGATACGCAGTATTTT.

This sequence joins TRBV28 and TRBJ2-5; D ambiguous. CDR3 length equals 12 residues. CDR1 is MDHEN, CDR2 SYDVKM, per germline. Trimming left V 5 bases short and J 10 bases short, with 14 bases between. CDR3 loop: CASSPHGTDQYF. Here the CDR3 DNA reads TGTGCCAGCAGTCCACACGGAACGGACCAGTACTTC.

In its sample, this clonotype was seen many times. The rearrangement uses TRBV6-1 and TRBJ2-3; D remains ambiguous. Looked up from germline, CDR1 is MNHNS and CDR2 is SASEGT. The ends were cut back, 8 bases at V and 5 bases at J, with 5 bases in the middle. The CDR3 length is 10 residues. CDR3 residues: CASGKDTQYF. DNA for the CDR3: TGTGCCAGCGGGAAAGATACGCAGTATTTT.

There are many counts of this clonotype. DNA for the CDR3: TGTGCCATCAGTGGGACAGGGCCTGGCTACACCTTC. This encodes CAISGTGPGYTF. The chain employs TRBV10-3 and TRBJ1-2, with 8 bases fitting TRBD1. This CDR3 has 12 residues. Losses at the gene ends were 4 bases for V and 7 bases for J; bases not matched to a gene: 2. The V gene's germline CDR1 is ENHRY and CDR2 SYGVKD.

The chain is built from TRBV27 and TRBJ1-2, with TRBD1 identical over 9 bases. Trimming at V came to 5 bases and at J to 3 bases, leaving 4 bases not matched to a gene. Germline assignment: CDR1 MNHEY and CDR2 SMNVEV (reference sequence). This CDR3 region has 14 residues. Written as DNA, the CDR3 is TGTGCCAGCAGTCGGACAGGGGCCTACTATGGCTACACCTTC. Encoded protein: CASSRTGAYYGYTF.

This clonotype was seen at least ten times. J is TRBJ1-3 and V is TRBV29-1; D is unresolved. CDR3 length: 14 amino acids. The germline CDR1 and CDR2 sequences are SQVTM and ANQGSEA. The V and J ends lost 4 bases and 0 bases respectively, with 10 bases between them. The CDR3 here is CSVGLVNSGNTIYF. Written as DNA, the CDR3 is TGCAGCGTTGGATTGGTTAACTCTGGAAACACCATATATTTT.

This clonotype was seen at least ten times. The chain combines TRBV7-2 with TRBJ2-1; 15 nucleotides match TRBD2. Germline trimming cut 0 bases from V and 8 bases from J; bases unmatched to any gene: 5. The CDR3 runs to 17 residues. The germline V gene has CDR1 SGHTA and CDR2 FQGNSA. Written as DNA, the CDR3 is TGTGCCAGCAGCTTAGCCGACGGACTAGCGGGGGGGCATGAGCAGTTCTTC. As protein: CASSLADGLAGGHEQFF.

This clonotype has a count of ten or more. The chain carries TRBV7-3 and TRBJ2-1; D is uncertain. Trimming removed 5 bases from V and 0 bases from J, with 11 bases in between. The V gene's germline CDR1 is SGHTA and CDR2 FQGTGA. This CDR3 region has 15 residues. CDR3 residues: CASSMHESSYNEQFF. The CDR3 DNA reads TGTGCCAGCAGCATGCATGAGAGCTCCTACAATGAGCAGTTCTTC.

This clonotype was seen many times. This chain connects TRBV12-3 or TRBV12-4 to TRBJ2-3; D unclear. The CDR3 loop spans 15 amino acids. Trimming stripped 3 bases from V and 2 bases from J, with 12 bases between. CDR3 nucleotide sequence: TGTGCCAGCAGTTTTAACAGAAACCCCACAGATACGCAGTATTTT. Amino acid sequence: CASSFNRNPTDTQYF.

Worth noting for this clonotype: One base away lies a much larger clone, so this may be a sequencing read error. The genes are TRBV18 and TRBJ1-1; D is uncertain. Germline V gene data show CDR1 as KGHSH and CDR2 as LQKENI. CDR3 length: 14 residues. The CDR3 is CASPPTEGSTEAFF. In DNA, the CDR3 is TGTGCCAGCCCACCTACGGAGGGCAGCACTGAAGCTTTCTTT.

This clonotype was recorded many times. The chain recombines TRBV7-3 with TRBJ2-1, with TRBD2 matching 12 bases. This CDR3 has 16 residues. V shed 2 bases, J shed 11 bases, and the junction held 10 bases outside the gene matches. Looked up from germline, CDR1 is SGHTA and CDR2 is FQGTGA. CDR3 amino acids: CASSLGSSGGVIKQFF. The CDR3 DNA sequence: TGTGCCAGCAGCTTAGGGTCTAGCGGGGGGGTTATCAAGCAGTTCTTC.

This clonotype was counted only a few times. This chain links TRBV4-1 with TRBJ1-4; D is unclear. The V end was cut by 3 bases, the J end by 6 bases, with 17 bases between. The length of the CDR3 is 16 residues. Germline V gene lookup returns CDR1 MGHRA and CDR2 YSYEKL. CDR3 loop: CASSHPPEEGYEKLFF. The CDR3 DNA reads as TGCGCCAGCAGCCACCCCCCGGAGGAGGGTTATGAAAAACTGTTTTTT.

There are many counts of this clonotype. The gene calls are TRBV27 and TRBJ2-3, with D possibly TRBD2 on 6 matching bases. Germline V lookup: CDR1 MNHEY, CDR2 SMNVEV (reference sequence). V lost 6 bases, J lost 1 base, and 17 bases lay in between. This CDR3 contains 16 residues. CDR3 nucleotides: TGTGCCAGCAGGCCCCCTCTAGCGACCGGCACAGATACGCAGTATTTT. It is translated as CASRPPLATGTDTQYF.

This clonotype was picked up many times. The J gene is TRBJ2-2, the V gene TRBV7-2, with D unresolved. Between the trimmed V and J ends, which lost 5 bases and 6 bases, there was a span of 10 bases. Germline CDR1 is SGHTA and CDR2 is FQGNSA. This CDR3 is built from 13 residues. CDR3 in amino acids: CASSPYGPGELFF. In DNA, the CDR3 is TGTGCCAGCAGCCCATATGGACCCGGGGAGCTGTTTTTT.

Points on this clonotype: Compared with germline, one end of the junction differs, possibly owing to a read error. The chain uses TRBV29-1 and TRBJ1-1; 10 bases line up with TRBD1. Germline CDR1 and CDR2: SQVTM and ANQGSEA. The CDR3 covers 12 residues. CDR3 in amino acids: CSVEVGTGVSYF. CDR3 nucleotides: TGCAGCGTTGAAGTAGGGACAGGGGTTTCCTACTTT.

This clonotype was counted at least ten times. V is TRBV12-5 and J is TRBJ2-2; D remains unclear. Germline lookup yields CDR1 LGHNT and CDR2 FRNRAP. The CDR3 consists of 13 residues. V dropped 1 base and J dropped 7 bases, with 7 bases sitting between them. The DNA of the CDR3 is TGTGCTAGTGGTTTGGGAGTTGGCGGGGAGCTGTTTTTT. Amino acids: CASGLGVGGELFF.

The table lists this clonotype with many counts. CDR3 nucleotides: TGTGCCAGCAGCTTAGTGGTTAATAGCGGGAACGAGCAGTACTTC. It yields the protein CASSLVVNSGNEQYF. The chain combines TRBV7-2 with TRBJ2-7; 8 bases align to TRBD2. There are 15 residues in the CDR3. After removal of 1 base from V and 5 bases from J, the junction contained 7 bases not matched to a gene. The germline CDR1 and CDR2 sequences are SGHTA and FQGNSA.